The 18 T cell receptor beta chains presented below share a single source sample, sequenced in a study of T cell repertoires in cytomegalovirus infection. The antigens of these receptors remain unknown. TCRdb reprocessed the reads with MiXCR, giving one entry per CDR3 protein. The sample shows around 570,000 distinct CDR3 sequences, around 40% of them seen only once. Here the sequenced sample was cultured PBMCs, taken from culture after CMV antigen stimulation. The receptor source for this set is a human donor in good health (CMV status not recorded). Some clones in this sample may be carry-over from other donors' samples.

The table lists this clonotype with a few counts. The V call is TRBV10-3, the J call TRBJ1-1; a weak D match, TRBD1 (6 bases). CDR1 is ENHRY, CDR2 SYGVKD, per germline. This CDR3 contains 15 residues. V was trimmed by 11 bases and J by 3 bases, leaving 22 bases between them. The CDR3 sequence: CAATPRTGRYTEAFF. The CDR3 region has the DNA TGTGCCGCCACCCCCCGTACAGGGCGGTACACTGAAGCTTTCTTT.

The gene calls are TRBV28 and TRBJ2-1; 13 bases agree with TRBD2. CDR1 is MDHEN, CDR2 SYDVKM, per germline. J lost 4 bases, V lost 6 bases, and 12 bases had no gene match. The CDR3 spans 18 residues. The CDR3 is CASRPITSGGAGYNEQFF. The CDR3 DNA follows: TGTGCCAGCAGGCCGATAACTAGCGGGGGGGCCGGGTACAATGAGCAGTTCTTC.

This clonotype was observed a few times. The chain combines TRBV11-2 with TRBJ2-1, with 8 bases aligning to TRBD2. The CDR3 extends over 16 amino acids. The junction had 15 bases not matched to a gene; V was cut back by 5 bases and J by 9 bases. Germline assignment: CDR1 SGHAT and CDR2 FQNNGV. The DNA for the CDR3 is TGTGCCAGCAGCCCCTTCCTGACTAGCGCGCGCGGTGAGCAGTTCTTC. Translation: CASSPFLTSARGEQFF. Using reference TRBV11-2 and TRBJ2-1 for the parts outside the CDR3, the full variable domain is EAGVAQSPRYKIIEKRQSVAFWCNPISGHATLYWYQQILGQGPKLLIQFQNNGVVDDSQLPKDRFSAERLKGVDSTLKIQPAKLEDSAVYLCASSPFLTSARGEQFFGPGTRLTVL.

This clonotype has only a few counts. For the CDR3, the DNA is TGTGCCAGCAGCTTACCCGGGGCCCCACGCTATGGCTACACCTTC. Protein product: CASSLPGAPRYGYTF. The chain combines TRBV7-9 with TRBJ1-2; the D gene is possibly TRBD1 (5 bases). V lost 2 bases and J lost 4, with 14 bases in between. The CDR3 is 15 residues long. CDR1 and CDR2 from the germline V gene are SEHNR and FQNEAQ (reference sequence).

This clonotype showed up many times. This rearrangement joins TRBV7-8 to TRBJ2-7, with 7 bases matching TRBD1. V dropped 5 bases and J dropped 6; count of bases not matched to a gene: 7. CDR3 length: 13 amino acids. Germline lookup yields CDR1 SGHVS and CDR2 FQNEAQ. Here the CDR3 reads CASSRDRVGEQYF. The CDR3 DNA is TGTGCCAGCAGCCGTGACAGGGTTGGCGAGCAGTACTTC.

The CDR3 bases are TGTGCCAGCAGTGATCTCAGGGGTGAATCGCCCCAGCATTTT. Its protein is CASSDLRGESPQHF. This chain links TRBV2 with TRBJ1-5; D is perhaps TRBD1 (6 bases). This CDR3 is built from 14 residues. Per germline, CDR1 SNHLY and CDR2 FYNNEI. V was clipped by 3 bases and J by 9 bases, with 15 bases between them.

This chain uses TRBV20-1 with TRBJ2-1; 10 nucleotides align to TRBD2. V was clipped by 1 base and J by 3 bases; unmatched bases: 6. This CDR3 comprises 16 residues. CDR1 DFQATT and CDR2 SNEGSKA come from the germline V gene (reference sequence). The chain's CDR3 is CSARGASGSIYNEQFF. CDR3 bases: TGCAGTGCTAGAGGGGCTAGCGGGAGTATCTACAATGAGCAGTTCTTC.

The chain couples TRBV3-1 to TRBJ2-3; 8 bases are a match to TRBD2. CDR1 and CDR2 (germline): LGHDT, YNNKEL (reference sequence). The CDR3 covers 15 residues. The V and J ends lost 5 bases and 2 bases, in that order; junction bases with no gene match: 6. The CDR3 DNA follows: TGTGCCAGCAGCGGGAGCGGGGGCCTCACAGATACGCAGTATTTT. Translated: CASSGSGGLTDTQYF.

The chain combines TRBV20-1 with TRBJ1-6; D unresolved. CDR3 length: 13 residues. V lost 5 bases to trimming and J lost 10 bases, with 15 bases between them. Germline V gene lookup returns CDR1 DFQATT and CDR2 SNEGSKA (reference sequence). The CDR3 nucleotides are TGCAGTGCTCGTGTGGCGTCAGAATCACCCCTCCACTTT. Its protein product is CSARVASESPLHF.

The genes are TRBV11-2 and TRBJ2-2; maybe TRBD1 (6 bases). Looked up from germline, CDR1 is SGHAT and CDR2 is FQNNGV. V was pared by 5 bases and J by 3 bases, with 19 bases between. CDR3 length: 17 residues. CDR3 residues: CASSQGSRVGHTGELFF. CDR3 coding DNA: TGTGCCAGCAGCCAGGGGAGCCGAGTAGGGCACACCGGGGAGCTGTTTTTT.

V is TRBV6-6 and J is TRBJ1-6, with 7 bases that match TRBD1. Germline V gives CDR1 MNHNY, CDR2 SVGAGI (reference sequence). The CDR3 runs to 16 residues. The V segment lost 0 bases and the J segment 7 bases; nucleotides outside the gene matches: 6. This chain's CDR3 is CASSYSGGTDNSPLHF. CDR3 sequence (DNA): TGTGCCAGCAGTTACTCGGGGGGGACAGACAATTCACCCCTCCACTTT.

This clonotype occurred a few times. The J gene is TRBJ2-1, the V gene TRBV24-1; possible D gene TRBD1, 6 bases. CDR1 KGHDR and CDR2 SFDVKD come from the germline V gene. The CDR3 runs to 13 residues. V was trimmed by 5 bases and J by 4 bases, leaving 8 bases between them. The CDR3 DNA follows: TGTGCCACCAGTGCCCAGGGGTACAATGAGCAGTTCTTC. Protein product: CATSAQGYNEQFF.

This clonotype was detected once. The chain employs TRBV6-2 or TRBV6-3 and TRBJ1-1; D is perhaps TRBD1 (6 bases). Trimming removed 2 bases from V and 2 bases from J, with 15 bases in between. This CDR3 is built from 16 residues. CDR1 and CDR2 (germline): MNHEY, SVGEGT. In nucleotides, the CDR3 is TGTGCCAGCAGTTACCCTTTGTGGGGGCTTAACACTGAAGCTTTCTTT. Translating gives CASSYPLWGLNTEAFF.

The chain couples TRBV11-2 to TRBJ2-7; D is perhaps TRBD2 (6 bases). The ends were cut back, 5 bases at V and 4 bases at J, with 15 bases in the middle. The CDR3 covers 14 residues. Germline CDR1 SGHAT, CDR2 FQNNGV. The CDR3 DNA sequence: TGTGCCAGCAGCATACGGGCGGGGAGGTACGAGCAGTACTTC. This gives the protein CASSIRAGRYEQYF.

The chain uses TRBV6-6 and TRBJ2-1; a possible D gene is TRBD1 (6 bases). CDR1 and CDR2 from the germline V gene are MNHNY and SVGAGI (reference sequence). The CDR3 loop spans 17 amino acids. The ends were cut back, 0 bases at V and 4 bases at J, with 16 bases in the middle. The CDR3 protein is CASSYSTGGAAYNEQFF. The CDR3, as DNA: TGTGCCAGCAGTTACTCGACTGGGGGCGCCGCTTACAATGAGCAGTTCTTC.

V is TRBV5-4 and J is TRBJ2-7, with 9 bases matching TRBD2. With 4 bases clipped from V and 2 bases from J, the junction kept 7 bases outside the gene matches. Germline CDR1 SGHNT, CDR2 YYREEE (reference sequence). The CDR3 loop spans 15 amino acids. As DNA, the CDR3 is TGTGCCAGCAGCACCAAGCGGGGGGACACCTACGAGCAGTACTTC. This translates into CASSTKRGDTYEQYF.

This clonotype was recorded a few times. The V call is TRBV7-2, the J call TRBJ2-5, with D perhaps being TRBD1 or TRBD2 (6 bases each). The V end lost 5 bases, the J end lost 9 bases, and 19 bases lay between the germline ends. CDR1 and CDR2 from the germline V gene are SGHTA and FQGNSA. The CDR3 consists of 14 residues. The CDR3 sequence: CASSTEGGSPAQYF. The CDR3 coding sequence is TGTGCCAGCAGCACAGAGGGGGGATCCCCGGCCCAGTACTTC.

This clonotype was detected a few times. The chain links TRBV7-2 to TRBJ2-3; TRBD2 matches at 11 bases. The CDR3 totals 16 residues. V lost 5 bases, J lost 3 bases, and 7 bases stayed unmatched. Germline CDR1 and CDR2: SGHTA and FQGNSA. The CDR3: CASSETSGVGTDTQYF. CDR3 nucleotide sequence: TGTGCCAGCAGCGAGACTAGCGGGGTGGGAACAGATACGCAGTATTTT.